The 32 T cell receptor beta chains given below trace back to one sample, sequenced in a study of CD8 T cells in Susac syndrome. After extraction with the RNeasy kit, roughly 0.45 to 1 ug of the RNA was reverse transcribed using random hexamers. MiXCR, applied by TCRdb to the immunoSEQ multiplex PCR reads, yields one record per CDR3 protein. The sample shows some 400,000 distinct CDR3 sequences, 85% to 90% of them seen only once. Specimen: CD8+ T cells from PBMCs. The source of these receptors is a human donor with multiple sclerosis.

In its sample, this clonotype was seen once. V usage is TRBV27 and J usage is TRBJ2-3; the match to TRBD2 covers 11 bases. Germline V gives CDR1 MNHEY, CDR2 SMNVEV (reference sequence). The ends lost 5 bases at V and 3 bases at J; junction bases unmatched: 10. The CDR3 covers 17 residues. The CDR3 sequence is CASSILLAGVGTDTQYF. DNA for the CDR3: TGTGCCAGCAGTATATTACTAGCGGGAGTTGGTACAGATACGCAGTATTTT.

The chain combines TRBV4-1 with TRBJ2-5; D remains ambiguous. V gave up 4 bases and J gave up 2 bases, with 8 bases separating them. CDR1 is MGHRA and CDR2 is YSYEKL in the germline V gene. The CDR3 sequence is 13 residues long. The CDR3 nucleotides read TGCGCCAGCAGCCTTCACAGACAAGAGACCCAGTACTTC. Its protein product is CASSLHRQETQYF.

The gene calls are TRBV5-4 and TRBJ2-1, with 8 bases matching TRBD2. The CDR3 sequence is 15 residues long. V dropped 0 bases and J dropped 8; count of bases not matched to a gene: 7. Germline-derived CDR1 and CDR2 are SGHNT and YYREEE (reference sequence). CDR3 nucleotides: TGTGCCAGCAGCTTGGGACTAGCGACTGGGGATGAGCAGTTCTTC. It specifies CASSLGLATGDEQFF.

This chain links TRBV7-8 with TRBJ2-3, with TRBD2 identical over 9 bases. Germline CDR1 SGHVS, CDR2 FQNEAQ. The CDR3 length is 18 residues. J gave up 4 bases and V 4 bases, and 15 bases lay outside the gene matches. The CDR3 coding sequence is TGTGCCAGCAGCTCCTCCCCGGTAGCGGGAGTCGATGCAGATACGCAGTATTTT. It encodes CASSSSPVAGVDADTQYF. Supplemented by reference TRBV7-8 and TRBJ2-3, the full variable domain reads GAGVSQSPRYKVAKRGQDVALRCDPISGHVSLFWYQQALGQGPEFLTYFQNEAQLDKSGLPSDRFFAERPEGSVSTLKIQRTQQEDSAVYLCASSSSPVAGVDADTQYFGPGTRLTVL.

The gene calls are TRBV5-1 and TRBJ1-2; 9 positions match TRBD1. Germline values: CDR1 SGHRS, CDR2 YFSETQ. This CDR3 is 14 amino acids long. Trimming took 4 bases from V and 4 from J; bases not matched to a gene: 5. The CDR3 loop reads CASSGDRVGYGYTF. In DNA form, the CDR3 reads TGCGCCAGCAGCGGGGACAGGGTGGGCTATGGCTACACCTTC.

The gene calls are TRBV28 and TRBJ2-7; TRBD1 might be the D (6 bases). The CDR3 runs 12 residues. The germline V gene has CDR1 MDHEN and CDR2 SYDVKM. Trimming removed 10 bases from V and 4 bases from J, with 14 bases in between. The CDR3 here is CATRDTPYEQYF. CDR3 bases: TGTGCCACCAGGGACACTCCATACGAGCAGTACTTC.

This sequence joins TRBV9 and TRBJ1-2; no clear D gene. V was trimmed by 4 bases and J by 4 bases, leaving 5 bases between them. The length of the CDR3 is 11 residues. Germline V gene lookup returns CDR1 SGDLS and CDR2 YYNGEE. As DNA, the CDR3 is TGTGCCAGCAGCTCACCCTATGGCTACACCTTC. Translating it yields CASSSPYGYTF.

V usage is TRBV7-9 and J usage is TRBJ2-1, with 9 bases fitting TRBD2. V was clipped by 6 bases and J by 4 bases; unmatched bases: 13. The germline V gene encodes CDR1 SEHNR and CDR2 FQNEAQ (reference sequence). The length of the CDR3 is 17 residues. The CDR3 DNA follows: TGTGCCAGCAGACCCCCTCCCGGGACTAGCCCATACAATGAGCAGTTCTTC. This sequence encodes CASRPPPGTSPYNEQFF.

The chain employs TRBV5-1 and TRBJ1-1; 7 bases are shared with TRBD1. V gave up 4 bases and J gave up 0 bases; unmatched junction bases: 9. Germline V CDR1 and CDR2: SGHRS, YFSETQ. This CDR3 is 16 amino acids long. The DNA of the CDR3 is TGCGCCAGCAGCGCCTTTACCGGGACAGTGAACACTGAAGCTTTCTTT. It codes for CASSAFTGTVNTEAFF.

Concerning this clonotype: It is likely a read error, because the conserved phenylalanine at the end of the CDR3 is missing. V is TRBV12-3 or TRBV12-4 and J is TRBJ1-1; D gene uncertain. This CDR3 has 11 residues. V lost 3 bases, J lost 6 bases, and 5 bases lay in between. The CDR3 region is CASSFVPEAFL. CDR3 DNA: TGTGCCAGCAGTTTTGTCCCTGAAGCTTTCTTG.

In DNA form, the CDR3 reads TGCAGCGGAAGTGGACAGGGAGGAGCTTTCTTT. Its translation: CSGSGQGGAFF. The gene calls are TRBV29-1 and TRBJ1-1; 8 nucleotides match TRBD1. The CDR3 runs 11 residues. Germline CDR1 reads SQVTM; CDR2 reads ANQGSEA. With V trimmed by 7 bases and J by 10 bases, 8 bases remained unmatched. Full variable domain (outside the CDR3, taken from reference TRBV29-1 and TRBJ1-1): SAVISQKPSRDICQRGTSLTIQCQVDSQVTMMFWYRQQPGQSLTLIATANQGSEATYESGFVIDKFPISRPNLTFSTLTVSNMSPEDSSIYLCSGSGQGGAFFGQGTRLTVV.

This chain's CDR3 is CASSYSGLNEQFF. CDR3 bases: TGTGCCAGCAGTTACTCGGGGCTCAATGAGCAGTTCTTC. The chain is built from TRBV6-5 and TRBJ2-1; perhaps TRBD1 as D (5 bases). The CDR3 covers 13 residues. The germline gives CDR1 MNHEY, CDR2 SVGAGI. Trimming pared 0 bases from V and 6 bases from J, leaving 6 bases between.

The gene calls are TRBV30 and TRBJ1-2; weak D call: TRBD1 (6 bases). The CDR3 is 11 residues long. V lost 5 bases and J lost 6, with 10 bases in between. The germline V gene has CDR1 GTSNPN and CDR2 SVGIG (reference sequence). CDR3 in amino acids: CAWGGDNGYTF. In DNA form, the CDR3 reads TGTGCCTGGGGGGGGGACAATGGCTACACCTTC.

The chain uses TRBV6-4 and TRBJ1-1, with D possibly matching TRBD1 (6 bases). The V and J ends lost 6 bases and 7 bases respectively, with 15 bases between them. The CDR3 is 13 residues long. Germline V gene sequence: CDR1 MRHNA, CDR2 SNTAGT. CDR3 sequence: CASRRGVDGEAFF. Here the CDR3 DNA reads TGTGCCAGCAGGAGGGGGGTAGACGGTGAAGCTTTCTTT.

J is TRBJ1-3 and V is TRBV7-9; TRBD1 matches 7 bases. After removal of 6 bases from V and 6 bases from J, the junction contained 8 bases not matched to a gene. The germline V gene has CDR1 SEHNR and CDR2 FQNEAQ (reference sequence). The CDR3 has 14 residues. The CDR3 coding sequence is TGTGCCAGCAGGCCGACGACAGGGAAAAACACCATATATTTT. It translates to CASRPTTGKNTIYF.

The rearrangement uses TRBV4-1 and TRBJ2-7; D gene ambiguous. Germline V CDR1 and CDR2: MGHRA, YSYEKL. Between the trimmed V and J ends, which lost 0 bases and 3 bases, there was a span of 24 bases. This CDR3 has 19 residues. The DNA of the CDR3 is TGCGCCAGCAGCCAAGAACGGGTGCGAGAGGCCGGACCATTCTACGAGCAGTACTTC. Encoded protein: CASSQERVREAGPFYEQYF.

The chain employs TRBV14 and TRBJ2-3; TRBD1 might be the D (6 bases). Germline V gene data show CDR1 as SGHDN and CDR2 as FVKESK. The V end was cut by 1 base, the J end by 2 bases, with 13 bases between. This CDR3 spans 16 amino acids. CDR3 protein: CASSQGVNRVTDTQYF. CDR3 in DNA: TGTGCCAGCAGCCAAGGAGTGAACAGGGTCACAGATACGCAGTATTTT.

This clonotype was counted only a few times. The V and J genes are TRBV29-1 and TRBJ2-7, with D perhaps TRBD1 (5 bases). Germline assignment: CDR1 SQVTM and CDR2 ANQGSEA. The CDR3 consists of 14 residues. With 0 bases removed from V and 2 bases from J, the gap between germline ends came to 11 bases. The CDR3 loop is CSVEDPDRAYEQYF. The CDR3 DNA reads TGCAGCGTTGAAGACCCTGACAGAGCCTACGAGCAGTACTTC.

The chain employs TRBV5-1 and TRBJ1-5, with D hard to call. This CDR3 spans 15 amino acids. Germline V lookup: CDR1 SGHRS, CDR2 YFSETQ. With 6 bases removed from V and 3 bases from J, the gap between germline ends came to 16 bases. The DNA of the CDR3 is TGCGCCAGCAAGCTGGACCCGGGGAACAATCAGCCCCAGCATTTT. As protein: CASKLDPGNNQPQHF.

The chain combines TRBV29-1 with TRBJ2-7; 8 nucleotides agree with TRBD1. Unmatched junction bases numbered 7, after V lost 0 bases and J lost 0 bases. The CDR3 sequence is 16 residues long. The germline gives CDR1 SQVTM, CDR2 ANQGSEA. The CDR3 region is CSVEDDVGQGSYEQYF. CDR3 sequence (DNA): TGCAGCGTTGAAGATGATGTAGGACAGGGCTCCTACGAGCAGTACTTC.

J is TRBJ2-2 and V is TRBV6-5, with 12 bases matching TRBD2. There are 14 residues in the CDR3. CDR1 MNHEY and CDR2 SVGAGI come from the germline V gene. V gave up 6 bases and J gave up 6 bases; unmatched junction bases: 2. The CDR3 bases are TGTGCCAGCAGGCTAGCGGGGGGGCCCGGGGAGCTGTTTTTT. It is translated as CASRLAGGPGELFF.

The chain joins TRBV12-3 or TRBV12-4 to TRBJ2-7, with 8 bases that match TRBD2. Germline trimming cut 6 bases from V and 0 bases from J; bases unmatched to any gene: 10. This CDR3 region has 16 residues. CDR3 sequence reads: CASSSYIAGSSYEQYF. The CDR3 nucleotides are TGTGCCAGCAGCAGTTATATAGCGGGGAGCTCCTACGAGCAGTACTTC.

The chain links TRBV11-2 to TRBJ2-7; 8 bases are shared with TRBD1. V was pared by 3 bases and J by 4 bases, with 5 bases of the junction left unmatched. Germline V lookup: CDR1 SGHAT, CDR2 FQNNGV. The CDR3 loop spans 14 amino acids. CDR3: CASSLPGGGYEQYF. CDR3 nucleotide sequence: TGTGCCAGCAGCTTGCCAGGGGGCGGGTACGAGCAGTACTTC.

This chain links TRBV25-1 with TRBJ1-1; D may be TRBD1 (6 bases). CDR1 and CDR2 from the germline V gene are MGHDK and SYGVNS. V gave up 0 bases and J gave up 8 bases, with 13 bases separating them. The CDR3 spans 14 residues. In DNA, the CDR3 is TGTGCCAGCAGTGAATATGGGGGGACACAAGAAGCTTTCTTT. Translation: CASSEYGGTQEAFF.

DNA for the CDR3: TGTGCCATCGCCGGGACAGGGGTAAGCTCCTACGAGCAGTACTTC. Encoded protein: CAIAGTGVSSYEQYF. The V and J genes are TRBV10-3 and TRBJ2-7, with 10 positions matching TRBD1. Germline CDR1 ENHRY, CDR2 SYGVKD. The CDR3 sequence is 15 residues long. Unmatched junction bases numbered 7, after V lost 8 bases and J lost 0 bases.

The rearrangement links TRBV7-9 to TRBJ2-2; perhaps TRBD1 as D (5 bases). V was clipped by 5 bases and J by 5 bases, with 9 bases between them. The CDR3 has 13 amino acids. Germline CDR1 is SEHNR and CDR2 is FQNEAQ (reference sequence). DNA of the CDR3: TGTGCCAGCAGCATTGCAGGGACCGGGGAGCTGTTTTTT. Its translation is CASSIAGTGELFF.

The V gene is TRBV4-1, the J gene TRBJ2-2; the match to TRBD2 covers 7 bases. Per the germline V gene, CDR1 is MGHRA and CDR2 is YSYEKL. Trimming removed 3 bases from V and 0 bases from J; junction bases left unmatched: 10. CDR3 length: 18 amino acids. The CDR3: CASSHTGEAGANTGELFF. In DNA, the CDR3 is TGCGCCAGCAGCCACACCGGGGAGGCGGGGGCGAACACCGGGGAGCTGTTTTTT.

This clonotype has just one count. The chain has TRBV30 and TRBJ2-7, with a weak D call TRBD1 (6 bases). V was shortened by 2 bases and J by 2 bases, with 16 bases between the two germline ends. Germline CDR1 reads GTSNPN; CDR2 reads SVGIG (reference sequence). The CDR3 contains 15 residues. The CDR3 region is CAWSPKTGETYEQYF. The CDR3 nucleotides are TGTGCCTGGAGTCCCAAGACAGGAGAGACCTACGAGCAGTACTTC.

The chain is built from TRBV11-2 and TRBJ1-5; 12 bases are shared with TRBD1. Germline lookup yields CDR1 SGHAT and CDR2 FQNNGV. The CDR3 sequence is 14 residues long. The V gene end was trimmed by 4 bases and the J gene end by 7 bases; junction bases not matched to a gene: 2. CDR3 sequence (DNA): TGTGCCAGCAGCTCGGGACAGGGGGCCCAGCCCCAGCATTTT. Translation gives CASSSGQGAQPQHF.

V is TRBV5-1 and J is TRBJ2-1; 11 nucleotides match TRBD2. Germline V gene data show CDR1 as SGHRS and CDR2 as YFSETQ. The CDR3 spans 17 residues. V lost 3 bases to trimming and J lost 4 bases; unmatched junction nucleotides: 9. The CDR3 protein is CASSWTSGPPQYNEQFF. The CDR3 DNA reads as TGCGCCAGCAGCTGGACTAGCGGGCCCCCGCAATACAATGAGCAGTTCTTC.

The V gene is TRBV4-1, the J gene TRBJ1-6, with D perhaps TRBD1 (6 bases). The CDR3 has 17 amino acids. Germline V gene sequence: CDR1 MGHRA, CDR2 YSYEKL. Trimming stripped 5 bases from V and 10 bases from J, with 24 bases between. The CDR3 loop is CASSETRGRGIGSPLHF. CDR3 in DNA: TGCGCCAGCAGCGAGACCAGGGGAAGGGGTATTGGCTCACCCCTCCACTTT.

The chain recombines TRBV10-1 with TRBJ2-2; tentatively, D is TRBD1 (6 bases). The CDR3 runs to 16 residues. Trimming pared 2 bases from V and 3 bases from J, leaving 13 bases between. The germline V gene encodes CDR1 WNHNN and CDR2 SYGVQD (reference sequence). The CDR3 reads CASSETKDSYTGELFF. DNA for the CDR3: TGCGCCAGCAGTGAGACGAAGGACAGCTACACCGGGGAGCTGTTTTTT.